A selection of T cell receptor beta chains follows, all from one sample in a study of blood T cell repertoires in COVID-19. Measured with immunoSEQ multiplex PCR; TCRdb has only the in-frame clones, and not every one. The data hold 86,000 or so clones, with roughly four fifths observed a single time. The source material was peripheral blood. The receptors shown here come from a woman of 80 years or more with acute or convalescent COVID-19. Both conserved end residues are part of each CDR3. A D gene is named only where the DNA matches it firmly. The listing skips clone size in some rows; elsewhere it reads once, few, many or a size class.

TRBV24-1	TRBJ2-1	TRBD2	.	CATSDASGGFNEQFF	TGTGCCACCAGTGACGCTAGCGGGGGGTTTAATGAGCAGTTCTTC
TRBV5-6	TRBJ2-7	.	.	CASSFRGTGHYEQYF	TGTGCCAGCAGCTTTCGGGGGACTGGACACTACGAGCAGTACTTC
TRBV5-4	TRBJ1-6	.	once	CASSLQGISNSPLHF	TGTGCCAGCAGCTTGCAGGGAATAAGTAATTCACCCCTCCACTTT
TRBV4-1	TRBJ1-4	TRBD1	.	CASSVGQGGANEKLFF	TGCGCCAGCAGTGTGGGACAGGGTGGGGCTAATGAAAAACTGTTTTTT
TRBV7-8	TRBJ2-1	TRBD2	.	CASSSLGKTSGNNEQFF	TGTGCCAGCAGCTCGTTGGGGAAGACTAGCGGGAACAATGAGCAGTTCTTC
TRBV27	TRBJ1-2	.	.	CASSLQGRDYGYTF	TGTGCCAGCAGTTTACAAGGGCGGGACTATGGCTACACCTTC
TRBV5-1	TRBJ2-1	TRBD2	.	CASSRTSAYNEQFF	TGCGCCAGCAGCCGGACTAGCGCTTACAATGAGCAGTTCTTC
TRBV6-1	TRBJ1-2	TRBD1	.	CASSERGQGYGYTF	TGTGCCAGCAGTGAAAGGGGACAGGGGTATGGCTACACCTTC
TRBV5-1	TRBJ1-1	.	.	CASSREGQLNTEAFF	TGCGCCAGCAGCCGGGAAGGCCAGCTGAACACTGAAGCTTTCTTT
TRBV19	TRBJ2-6	TRBD2	.	CASTQSGGAGANVLTF	TGTGCCAGTACCCAAAGCGGGGGGGCTGGGGCCAACGTCCTGACTTTC
TRBV14	TRBJ2-1	TRBD1	.	CASSIWGQGPRGEQFF	TGTGCCAGCAGCATATGGGGACAGGGCCCCCGGGGGGAGCAGTTCTTC
TRBV3-1/TRBV3-2	TRBJ2-2	.	.	CASSQVPGGPTGELFF	TGTGCCAGCAGCCAGGTCCCCGGGGGGCCGACCGGGGAGCTGTTTTTT
TRBV7-9	TRBJ1-1	TRBD1	.	CASSSQGDTEAFF	TGTGCCAGCAGCTCCCAGGGGGACACTGAAGCTTTCTTT
TRBV29-1	TRBJ2-7	.	many	CSGTKGEEQYF	TGCAGCGGGACTAAGGGAGAAGAGCAGTACTTC
TRBV5-1	TRBJ1-6	.	.	CASSLGGEGNSPLHF	TGCGCCAGCAGCTTGGGGGGGGAAGGTAATTCACCCCTCCACTTT
TRBV5-1	TRBJ1-3	.	.	CASSTGAGNTIYF	TGCGCCAGCAGCACCGGGGCTGGAAACACCATATATTTT
TRBV5-4	TRBJ2-7	TRBD1	.	CASSLRDRASYEQYF	TGTGCCAGCAGCTTGCGGGACAGGGCATCCTACGAGCAGTACTTC
TRBV19	TRBJ1-4	TRBD1	.	CASSILGQNEKLFF	TGTGCCAGTAGTATTTTGGGACAGAATGAAAAACTGTTTTTT
TRBV7-2	TRBJ2-2	TRBD1	.	CASSPPGTGGTGELFF	TGTGCCAGCAGCCCACCCGGGACAGGGGGCACCGGGGAGCTGTTTTTT
TRBV6-5	TRBJ2-5	TRBD2	.	CASSQLAGGQETQYF	TGTGCCAGCAGTCAACTAGCGGGGGGCCAAGAGACCCAGTACTTC
TRBV2	TRBJ2-7	.	.	CASNRDMDYEQYF	TGTGCCAGTAACCGGGACATGGACTACGAGCAGTACTTC
TRBV19	TRBJ2-1	TRBD2	.	CASSGRAWYNEQFF	TGTGCCAGTAGCGGGAGGGCCTGGTACAATGAGCAGTTCTTC
TRBV6-1	TRBJ1-1	.	few	CASSGSGGARNTEAFF	TGTGCCAGCAGTGGGTCGGGGGGGGCGAGGAACACTGAAGCTTTCTTT
TRBV10-2	TRBJ2-1	TRBD2	.	CASSVTGGYSYNEQFF	TGCGCCAGCAGTGTCACGGGAGGGTACTCCTACAATGAGCAGTTCTTC
TRBV19	TRBJ2-1	TRBD1	.	CASSLLTGQGDEQFF	TGTGCCAGTAGTCTATTAACAGGGCAGGGGGATGAGCAGTTCTTC
TRBV5-1	TRBJ2-3	TRBD1	.	CASSSRQGITDTQYF	TGCGCCAGCAGCTCCCGACAGGGGATCACAGATACGCAGTATTTT
TRBV6-1	TRBJ2-7	.	.	CASSEPPGSPYEQYF	TGTGCCAGCAGTGAACCTCCCGGGTCACCCTACGAGCAGTACTTC